This T cell receptor beta chain was observed in a study of OX40 agonist ivuxolimab in advanced cancers. Study findings and constraints: In the 0.1 to 3.0 mg/kg range, CD4+ and CD8+ blood T cells had expanded clonally by week 6.

Here immunoSEQ multiplex PCR was the method, and the copy in TCRdb shows in-frame clones only, minus some. The sample records roughly 40,000 clones, more than 80% being singletons. Concerning this clone: Its target is not known.

Germline V CDR1 and CDR2: SGHRS, YFSETQ. Losses at the gene ends were 2 bases for V and 6 bases for J; bases not matched to a gene: 6. The CDR3 covers 15 residues. The chain links TRBV5-1 to TRBJ2-2; 8 nucleotides match TRBD2. Specimen: CD4+ or CD8+ T cells sorted from blood, collected in a trial of the OX40 agonist ivuxolimab. The receptor was isolated from an adult with an advanced solid tumor such as melanoma, head and neck, liver or kidney cancer. Written as DNA, the CDR3 is TGCGCCAGCAGCTTAATTCGGGAGGGCGCCGGGGAGCTGTTTTTT. Protein sequence: CASSLIREGAGELFF. The entire variable domain, with the rest obtained from reference TRBV5-1 and TRBJ2-2, is as follows: KAGVTQTPRYLIKTRGQQVTLSCSPISGHRSVSWYQQTPGQGLQFLFEYFSETQRNKGNFPGRFSGRQFSNSRSEMNVSTLELGDSALYLCASSLIREGAGELFFGEGSRLTVL.